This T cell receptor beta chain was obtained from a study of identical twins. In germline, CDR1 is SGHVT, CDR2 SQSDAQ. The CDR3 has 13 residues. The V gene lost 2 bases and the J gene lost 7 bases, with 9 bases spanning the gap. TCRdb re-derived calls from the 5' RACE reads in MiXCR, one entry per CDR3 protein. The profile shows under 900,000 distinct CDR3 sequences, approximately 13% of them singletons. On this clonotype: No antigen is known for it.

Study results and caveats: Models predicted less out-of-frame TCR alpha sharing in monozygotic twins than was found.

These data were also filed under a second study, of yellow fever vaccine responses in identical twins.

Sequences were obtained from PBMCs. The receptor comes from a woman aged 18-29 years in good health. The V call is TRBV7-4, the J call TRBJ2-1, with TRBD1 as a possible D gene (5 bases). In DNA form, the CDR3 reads TGTGCCAGCAGCTTACCCAGGGTGAATGAGCAGTTCTTC. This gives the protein CASSLPRVNEQFF.